The rows below give T cell receptor beta chains drawn from one sample of a study of brain T cells in children with intractable seizures. The assay was immunoSEQ multiplex PCR, and TCRdb's table has in-frame clones only and misses some. The table includes around 80,000 clones, under 95% detected once. The specimen was peripheral blood, collected at surgery. The source is a girl aged 2-10 years with Rasmussen encephalitis and intractable seizures. The CDR3 runs from the conserved cysteine through the conserved F or W. The D gene is left open where the match is weak. Some rows have no size entry. The others give once, few or many, or a class for an expanded clone.

v_call	clone_size	cdr3_length	d_call	j_call	cdr3_nt	cdr3_aa
TRBV27	-	15	-	TRBJ1-6	TGTGCCAGCACTACTCTTGGGGCAGGCAATTCACCCCTCCACTTT	CASTTLGAGNSPLHF
TRBV15	-	16	TRBD1	TRBJ2-7	TGTGCCACCAGCAGACCCTCGGGACAGGGGTTTGGGGAGCAGTACTTC	CATSRPSGQGFGEQYF
TRBV5-1	-	16	-	TRBJ2-6	TGCGCCAGCAGCTGGGGGTGGGTCTCTGGGGCCAACGTCCTGACTTTC	CASSWGWVSGANVLTF
TRBV7-9	-	12	-	TRBJ2-1	TGTGCCAGCAGCCCTAATTACAATGAGCAGTTCTTC	CASSPNYNEQFF
TRBV19	-	14	TRBD1	TRBJ1-3	TGTGCCAGTGGCGCAGGGGGCACTGGAAACACCATATATTTT	CASGAGGTGNTIYF
TRBV7-3	once	13	TRBD2	TRBJ2-7	TGTGCCAGCAGCTTAACGCGGGAGGGACCGCAGTACTTC	CASSLTREGPQYF
TRBV6-5	-	14	TRBD1	TRBJ2-7	TGTGCCGTAAGCCCGGGACAGGGCAGCAACGAGCAGTACTTC	CAVSPGQGSNEQYF
TRBV4-1	-	14	-	TRBJ1-2	TGCGCCAGCAGCCAAGGGCGAGGGAATGATGGCTACACCTTC	CASSQGRGNDGYTF
TRBV5-1	-	15	TRBD2	TRBJ2-2	TGCGCCAGCAGCGTGGGACTAGCGTATAGCGGGGAGCTGTTTTTT	CASSVGLAYSGELFF
TRBV2	-	15	-	TRBJ2-7	TGTGCCAGCAGATCATGGGGGGTAGGGTCCTACGAGCAGTACTTC	CASRSWGVGSYEQYF
TRBV7-9	-	12	-	TRBJ2-7	TGTGCCAGCAGCTTAGGAGAATACGAGCAGTACTTC	CASSLGEYEQYF
TRBV11-2	-	16	TRBD2	TRBJ2-7	TGTGCCAGCAGCTTGGGACTAGCGGGGCTCTCCTACGAGCAGTACTTC	CASSLGLAGLSYEQYF
TRBV18	-	22	TRBD2	TRBJ2-7	TGTGCCAGCTCACTAACCAGGTGGGACCCGGGGGGAAAATGGTCCAACTCCTACGAGCAGTACTTC	CASSLTRWDPGGKWSNSYEQYF
TRBV9	once	18	TRBD1	TRBJ1-3	TGTGCCAGCAGCGTAGCTCCGACAGGGATAAATTCTGGAAACACCATATATTTT	CASSVAPTGINSGNTIYF
TRBV28	once	14	TRBD1	TRBJ2-5	TGTGCCAGCAGTTTGAGGGGGCGCAGGGAGACCCAGTACTTC	CASSLRGRRETQYF
TRBV29-1	-	14	-	TRBJ1-4	TGCAGCGTCCAACGGGACACGGGTCTGGGGTGGCTGTTTTTT	CSVQRDTGLGWLFF
TRBV6-5	-	15	-	TRBJ1-2	TGTGCCAGCAGTTACTATGGGGGTCCTAACTATGGCTACACCTTC	CASSYYGGPNYGYTF
TRBV6-5	-	13	TRBD1	TRBJ1-1	TGTGCCAGCAGTCCATCAGGGGGCGTGAGAGCTTTCTTT	CASSPSGGVRAFF
TRBV7-7	-	15	-	TRBJ2-5	TGTGCCAGCAGCTTAGCGGGGGGCCGGGGAGAGACCCAGTACTTC	CASSLAGGRGETQYF
TRBV5-1	-	18	TRBD1	TRBJ2-2	TGCGCCAGCAGCCCTTACGGGACAGGGGCCCCGAACACCGGGGAGCTGTTTTTT	CASSPYGTGAPNTGELFF
TRBV19	-	17	TRBD2	TRBJ2-3	TGTGCCAGTAGTAAGGAGAAATGGGACTATAGCACAGATACGCAGTATTTT	CASSKEKWDYSTDTQYF
TRBV30	once	14	-	TRBJ2-3	TGTGCCTGGAGTGTAGACCCGAGCACAGATACGCAGTATTTT	CAWSVDPSTDTQYF
TRBV11-1	-	13	-	TRBJ1-2	TGTGCCAGCAGCCAGGACAGAAACTATGGCTACACCTTC	CASSQDRNYGYTF
TRBV6-5	once	15	-	TRBJ1-2	TGTGCCAGCAGTACGTCTCGCAAGACTAACTATGGCTACACCTTC	CASSTSRKTNYGYTF
TRBV5-6	-	18	TRBD2	TRBJ2-7	TGTGCCAGCAGCTCGTGGAGGCGGACTAGCGGGAGCTCCTACGAGCAGTACTTC	CASSSWRRTSGSSYEQYF
TRBV7-3	few	15	-	TRBJ2-7	TGTGCCAGCAGCCGACTCCAACACACGTTCTACGAGCAGTACTTC	CASSRLQHTFYEQYF
TRBV11-2	-	14	-	TRBJ1-3	TGTGCCAGCAGCGTGAGAGGATTTGGAAACACCATATATTTT	CASSVRGFGNTIYF
TRBV9	-	14	-	TRBJ2-3	TGTGCCAGCAGCGTAAGACAGAGGGTAGATACGCAGTATTTT	CASSVRQRVDTQYF
TRBV27	-	15	-	TRBJ2-1	TGTGCCAGCAGTCCCTCCGGGGCTAGTGCGAATGAGCAGTTCTTC	CASSPSGASANEQFF
TRBV29-1	-	15	TRBD2	TRBJ2-1	TGCAGCGTTACCCTACTAGCGGGAGGAGGCGATGAGCAGTTCTTC	CSVTLLAGGGDEQFF
TRBV11-1	-	14	-	TRBJ1-1	TGTGCCAGCAGCCTGACCGGGACGGCCACTGAAGCTTTCTTT	CASSLTGTATEAFF
TRBV2	-	16	-	TRBJ1-6	TGTGCCAGCAGTGCGTTACAGCCAATGTGGTTGCCACCCCTCCACTTT	CASSALQPMWLPPLHF
TRBV30	-	12	-	TRBJ2-1	TGTGCCTGGAGTGTAAGGTTGCTTGAGCAGTTCTTC	CAWSVRLLEQFF
TRBV6-5	-	10	-	TRBJ2-7	TGTGCCATCGAAGGGTTCGAGCAGTACTTC	CAIEGFEQYF